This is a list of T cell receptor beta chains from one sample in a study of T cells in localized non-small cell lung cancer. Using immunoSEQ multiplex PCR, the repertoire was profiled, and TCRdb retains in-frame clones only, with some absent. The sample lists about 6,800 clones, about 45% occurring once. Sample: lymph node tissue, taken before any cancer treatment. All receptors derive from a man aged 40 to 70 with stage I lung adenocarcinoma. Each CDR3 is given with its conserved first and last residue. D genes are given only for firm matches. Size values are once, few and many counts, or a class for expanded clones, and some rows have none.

CSVETANYGYTF | TGCAGCGTGGAGACAGCCAACTATGGCTACACCTTC | NA | TRBJ1-2 | TRBV29-1 | NA
CASSQSGQNNQPQHF | TGTGCCAGCAGCCAGTCGGGACAGAACAATCAGCCCCAGCATTTT | TRBD1 | TRBJ1-5 | TRBV16 | NA
CASSPETFRAGELFF | TGTGCCAGCAGCCCCGAGACCTTCCGGGCCGGGGAGCTGTTTTTT | NA | TRBJ2-2 | TRBV11-3 | NA
CASSPRGGAEAFF | TGTGCCAGCTCACCACGAGGGGGCGCTGAAGCTTTCTTT | TRBD1 | TRBJ1-1 | TRBV18 | NA
CASTRRDSYEQYF | TGTGCCAGCACCCGTAGGGACTCCTACGAGCAGTACTTC | NA | TRBJ2-7 | TRBV6-8 | NA
CASSSGGSNQPQHF | TGTGCCAGCAGTTCAGGGGGTAGCAATCAGCCCCAGCATTTT | TRBD1 | TRBJ1-5 | TRBV28 | NA
CASSDRQGNYGYTF | TGCGCCAGCAGTGACAGGCAGGGAAACTATGGCTACACCTTC | NA | TRBJ1-2 | TRBV10-2 | few
CATSGGLTGTDTQYF | TGTGCCACCAGCGGGGGTCTTACTGGCACAGATACGCAGTATTTT | NA | TRBJ2-3 | TRBV15 | NA
CASSQDRVGNQPQHF | TGTGCCAGCAGCCAGGACAGGGTGGGCAATCAGCCCCAGCATTTT | TRBD1 | TRBJ1-5 | TRBV16 | NA
CASSSMDSNQPQHF | TGTGCCAGCTCATCAATGGATAGCAATCAGCCCCAGCATTTT | NA | TRBJ1-5 | TRBV18 | NA
CASSYRANYGYTF | TGTGCCAGCAGTTACAGGGCGAACTATGGCTACACTTTC | NA | TRBJ1-2 | TRBV6-8 | NA
CASGPPWRAYYEQYF | TGTGCTAGTGGTCCCCCCTGGCGCGCATACTACGAGCAGTACTTC | NA | TRBJ2-7 | TRBV12-5 | NA
CASSQVGTANQPQHF | TGTGCCAGCAGCCAGGTCGGGACAGCCAATCAGCCCCAGCATTTT | TRBD1 | TRBJ1-5 | TRBV11-3 | few
CASSALAGTGRADTQYF | TGTGCCAGCAGCGCACTCGCCGGGACAGGAAGGGCAGATACGCAGTATTTT | TRBD1 | TRBJ2-3 | TRBV9 | medium-sized
CASNRREWGGETQYF | TGTGCCAGCAACCGTCGCGAGTGGGGTGGCGAGACCCAGTACTTC | NA | TRBJ2-5 | TRBV11-3 | few
CASSFIGGSNEKLFF | TGTGCCAGCTCCTTCATAGGTGGCAGTAATGAAAAACTGTTTTTT | NA | TRBJ1-4 | TRBV6-8 | few
CASNRDSRGTEAFF | TGCGCCAGCAACCGGGACAGTCGAGGGACTGAAGCTTTCTTT | TRBD1 | TRBJ1-1 | TRBV5-1 | few
CASSLAGGEETQYF | TGTGCCAGCAGTTTGGCAGGGGGAGAGGAGACCCAGTACTTC | TRBD1 | TRBJ2-5 | TRBV28 | once
CASSQAGLAAFTDTQYF | TGTGCCAGCAGCCAAGCAGGACTAGCGGCGTTCACAGATACGCAGTATTTT | TRBD2 | TRBJ2-3 | TRBV14 | NA
CASSDRQGRFYGYTF | TGTGCCAGCAGTGATAGACAGGGAAGGTTCTATGGCTACACCTTC | TRBD1 | TRBJ1-2 | TRBV28 | few
CASNRGQETYEQYF | TGCGCCAGCAACCGAGGACAGGAGACCTACGAGCAGTACTTC | TRBD1 | TRBJ2-7 | TRBV5-1 | NA
CASSSRGVGYQETQYF | TGTGCCAGCAGTTCTCGTGGGGTTGGGTACCAAGAGACCCAGTACTTC | NA | TRBJ2-5 | TRBV28 | NA
CASSPGGLPTEEQYF | TGTGCCAGCAGCCCAGGGGGACTACCTACTGAGGAGCAGTACTTC | NA | TRBJ2-7 | TRBV11-3 | NA
CASSVGSAGGSNEQFF | TGTGCCAGCAGCGTAGGCTCGGCAGGGGGTAGCAATGAGCAGTTCTTC | TRBD1 | TRBJ2-1 | TRBV9 | few
CASSLPRGQGEKLFF | TGTGCCAGCAGTTTACCTAGGGGGCAAGGGGAAAAACTGTTTTTT | TRBD1 | TRBJ1-4 | TRBV28 | NA
CASSQVPPTDEAFF | TGCGCCAGCAGCCAAGTTCCCCCGACAGATGAAGCTTTCTTT | NA | TRBJ1-1 | TRBV4-1 | NA
CASGRQGALNEQYF | TGTGCCAGTGGGCGACAGGGGGCTTTAAACGAGCAGTACTTC | TRBD1 | TRBJ2-7 | TRBV19 | NA
CASSEAGTAAFF | TGTGCCAGCAGTGAAGCCGGGACAGCAGCTTTCTTT | TRBD1 | TRBJ1-1 | TRBV6-1 | few
CASSFVEGSYEQYF | TGTGCCAGCAGCTTTGTAGAGGGATCCTACGAGCAGTACTTC | NA | TRBJ2-7 | TRBV11-3 | few
CASSSSTGAMDNEQFF | TGTGCCAGTAGTTCTTCGACAGGGGCGATGGATAATGAGCAGTTCTTC | TRBD1 | TRBJ2-1 | TRBV19 | NA
CAWSDRTGANTEAFF | TGTGCCTGGAGTGACCGGACAGGGGCGAACACTGAAGCTTTCTTT | TRBD1 | TRBJ1-1 | TRBV30 | NA
CASSVTEGREAFF | TGTGCCAGCTCAGTAACAGAGGGGCGAGAAGCTTTCTTT | NA | TRBJ1-1 | TRBV18 | once
CASSIQGSGELFF | TGTGCCAGTAGTATTCAAGGATCCGGGGAGCTGTTTTTT | NA | TRBJ2-2 | TRBV19 | NA
CASRGGAYEQYF | TGTGCCAGCAGAGGAGGTGCCTACGAGCAGTACTTC | NA | TRBJ2-7 | TRBV6-8 | few
CASSIGGTISYNEQFF | TGTGCCAGTAGTATAGGGGGAACTATCTCCTACAATGAGCAGTTCTTC | NA | TRBJ2-1 | TRBV19 | NA
CASSAEGSWDTQYF | TGTGCTAGCAGCGCTGAGGGGTCCTGGGATACGCAGTATTTT | NA | TRBJ2-3 | TRBV11-3 | few
CASSPWAGAGNTIYF | TGTGCCAGTTCCCCATGGGCAGGGGCTGGAAACACCATATATTTT | NA | TRBJ1-3 | TRBV19 | NA
CASSLASRVGPGNTIYF | TGTGCCAGCAGCTTGGCGAGCCGCGTTGGTCCTGGAAACACCATATATTTT | NA | TRBJ1-3 | TRBV11-3 | NA
CASSQSPYPGLGDF | TGTGCCAGCAGTCAATCGCCCTATCCCGGGTTGGGGGACTTC | NA | TRBJ2-5 | TRBV6-8 | NA
CASSIGGGTDTQYF | TGTGCCAGTAGTATCGGAGGGGGCACAGATACGCAGTATTTT | NA | TRBJ2-3 | TRBV19 | once